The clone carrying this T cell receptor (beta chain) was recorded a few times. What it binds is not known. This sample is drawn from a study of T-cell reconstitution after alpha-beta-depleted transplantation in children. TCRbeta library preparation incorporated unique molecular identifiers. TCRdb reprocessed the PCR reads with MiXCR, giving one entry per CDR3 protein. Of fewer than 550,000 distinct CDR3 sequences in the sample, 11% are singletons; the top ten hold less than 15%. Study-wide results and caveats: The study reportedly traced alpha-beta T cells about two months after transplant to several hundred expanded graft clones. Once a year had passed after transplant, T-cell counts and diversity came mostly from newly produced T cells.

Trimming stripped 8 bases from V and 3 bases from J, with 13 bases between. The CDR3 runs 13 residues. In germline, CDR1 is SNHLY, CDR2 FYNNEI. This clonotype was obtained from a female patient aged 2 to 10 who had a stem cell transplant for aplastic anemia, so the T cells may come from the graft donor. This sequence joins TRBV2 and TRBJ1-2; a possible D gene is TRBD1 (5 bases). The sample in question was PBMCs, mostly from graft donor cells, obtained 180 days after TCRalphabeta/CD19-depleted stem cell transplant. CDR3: CASQKGTYYGYTF. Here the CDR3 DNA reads TGTGCCAGCCAAAAAGGGACTTACTATGGCTACACCTTC. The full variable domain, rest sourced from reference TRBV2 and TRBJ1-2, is EPEVTQTPSHQVTQMGQEVILRCVPISNHLYFYWYRQILGQKVEFLVSFYNNEISEKSEIFDDQFSVERPDGSNFTLKIRSTKLEDSAMYFCASQKGTYYGYTFGSGTRLTVV.